The entry below describes one T cell receptor (beta chain). Antigen unknown. V dropped 11 bases and J dropped 0 bases, with 17 bases sitting between them. This CDR3 is built from 15 residues. This specimen comes from a study of T cell repertoires in cytomegalovirus infection. Study-wide context: Evidence of both CMV infection and a matching HLA type came from public TCR beta signatures. Notes on the study in general: Using cumulative public TCR beta family frequency, the authors identified those who carried CMV together with the relevant HLA. Clonotypes of TCR beta that were HLA-C-restricted and CMV-specific dominated the ex vivo response.

A single record per CDR3 protein comes from TCRdb applying MiXCR to the reads. The sample has about 150,000 distinct CDR3 sequences, about 25% seen once. The gene calls are TRBV12-3 or TRBV12-4 and TRBJ2-1; D perhaps matches TRBD1 (6 bases). The TCR sequence derives from a human donor in good health (CMV status not recorded). Some clones in this sample may be carry-over from other donors' samples. Material: PBMCs. The CDR3 sequence: CASSEGGSSYNEQFF. CDR3 nucleotides: TGTGCCTCCTCTGAAGGGGGAAGCTCCTACAATGAGCAGTTCTTC.